One sample yielded the 10 T cell receptor beta chains listed below, sequenced in a study of cytomegalovirus exposure and HLA in healthy donors. The PCR was carried out with 60 Vbeta primers and 13 Jbeta primers. Profiling relied on immunoSEQ multiplex PCR, and the TCRdb table lists in-frame clones only, not all of them. The data contain roughly 180,000 clones, about 9.4% of them singletons. The sequenced sample was PBMCs. These TCRs come from a woman between 25 and 40 years old in good health and CMV-seropositive.

This clone was seen more than once but under ten times. This chain links TRBV10-1 with TRBJ2-3; D perhaps matches TRBD2 (7 bases). The CDR3 contains 15 residues. CDR1 is WNHNN and CDR2 is SYGVQD in the germline V gene (reference sequence). The V and J ends lost 0 bases and 4 bases respectively, with 11 bases between them. CDR3 DNA: TGCGCCAGCAGTGAGTCGAGGGGGAGGGCAGATACGCAGTATTTT. Translating it yields CASSESRGRADTQYF.

This sequence joins TRBV18 and TRBJ2-6, with D hard to call. CDR3 length: 17 amino acids. The germline gives CDR1 KGHSH, CDR2 LQKENI. V gave up 6 bases and J gave up 0 bases, with 15 bases separating them. Written as DNA, the CDR3 is TGTGCCAGCTCTACGTACTTGCCCTCCTCTGGGGCCAACGTCCTGACTTTC. It translates to CASSTYLPSSGANVLTF.

The rearrangement joins TRBV4-1 to TRBJ2-3, with D unresolved. V was cut by 3 bases and J by 2 bases, with 3 bases left in between. The germline CDR1 and CDR2 sequences are MGHRA and YSYEKL. The CDR3 sequence is 12 residues long. The CDR3 nucleotides read TGCGCCAGCAGCCACCTCACAGATACGCAGTATTTT. Translation: CASSHLTDTQYF.

There are a few counts of this clone. The chain joins TRBV9 to TRBJ2-1, with D possibly matching TRBD2 (6 bases). V shed 2 bases and J shed 5 bases, with 11 bases lying between them. Germline assignment: CDR1 SGDLS and CDR2 YYNGEE. The CDR3 has 14 amino acids. The chain's CDR3 is CASSVTGAHNEQFF. Written as DNA, the CDR3 is TGTGCCAGCAGCGTGACGGGAGCGCACAATGAGCAGTTCTTC.

This clone was seen a handful of times. The chain is built from TRBV10-1 and TRBJ2-5; a weak D match, TRBD2 (5 bases). The CDR3 is made up of 14 amino acids. CDR1 and CDR2 (germline): WNHNN, SYGVQD (reference sequence). V shed 1 base and J shed 5 bases, with 11 bases lying between them. The DNA for the CDR3 is TGCGCCAGCAGTGAGTGGAGGACGGGGGAGACCCAGTACTTC. This encodes CASSEWRTGETQYF.

This chain joins TRBV18 and TRBJ2-1, with D unresolved. V lost 3 bases to trimming and J lost 8 bases, with 8 bases between them. Per germline, CDR1 KGHSH and CDR2 LQKENI. CDR3 length equals 12 residues. CDR3 in amino acids: CASSPQRDEQFF. The CDR3, as DNA: TGTGCCAGCTCACCGCAGCGAGATGAGCAGTTCTTC.

This clone turned up a few times. V and J are TRBV29-1 and TRBJ1-2; 8 bases fit TRBD1. Unmatched junction bases numbered 9, after V lost 6 bases and J lost 6 bases. Germline V lookup: CDR1 SQVTM, CDR2 ANQGSEA. The CDR3 is 13 residues long. For the CDR3, the DNA is TGCAGCGTGACCCGGGGACAGGCCCATGGCTACACCTTC. This sequence encodes CSVTRGQAHGYTF.

V is TRBV23-1 and J is TRBJ2-7, with 8 bases lining up with TRBD1. TRBV23-1 is filed as an ORF, its function uncertain. This CDR3 region has 14 residues. V dropped 6 bases and J dropped 0; count of bases not matched to a gene: 4. CDR3 nucleotide sequence: TGCGCCAGCAGGACAGGGGCCACCTCCTACGAGCAGTACTTC. Its translation is CASRTGATSYEQYF.

This clone has a handful of counts. J is TRBJ1-3 and V is TRBV19; 8 nucleotides align to TRBD1. This CDR3 region has 13 residues. Trimming cost V 10 bases and J 8 bases; bases outside gene matches: 10. The V gene's germline CDR1 is LNHDA and CDR2 SQIVND (reference sequence). CDR3 nucleotides: TGTGCCACCCGATCCGACAGGGGAGACACCATATATTTT. Translation gives CATRSDRGDTIYF.

V is TRBV6-5 and J is TRBJ2-5; TRBD1 aligns across 8 bases. The junction had 5 bases not matched to a gene; V was cut back by 5 bases and J by 3 bases. Germline V CDR1 and CDR2: MNHEY, SVGAGI. CDR3 length: 14 residues. The CDR3 protein is CASSPTGVEETQYF. The CDR3 nucleotides read TGTGCCAGCAGTCCGACAGGGGTCGAAGAGACCCAGTACTTC.